This TCR beta chain was captured in a study of blood T cell repertoires in COVID-19. Study summary: T cells, B-cell-depleted T cells, or PBMCs provided the cDNA or gDNA that served as material.

Only in-frame clones appear in the TCRdb table, and some are missing; sequencing was by immunoSEQ multiplex PCR. Among over 50,000 clones listed, 78% were seen once. The CDR3 totals 15 residues. Germline CDR1 SGHTS, CDR2 YDEGEE. Deletions cut 4 bases from V and 1 base from J, with 13 bases between. The chain employs TRBV5-8 and TRBJ2-3; the D gene is possibly TRBD1 (5 bases). The receptor's source is a human donor with active or convalescent COVID-19. The donor label of this sample is uncertain. Sequenced sample: peripheral blood. The CDR3 loop reads CASSRQQFRTDTQYF. The CDR3 bases are TGTGCCAGCAGCCGACAGCAGTTCCGCACAGATACGCAGTATTTT.